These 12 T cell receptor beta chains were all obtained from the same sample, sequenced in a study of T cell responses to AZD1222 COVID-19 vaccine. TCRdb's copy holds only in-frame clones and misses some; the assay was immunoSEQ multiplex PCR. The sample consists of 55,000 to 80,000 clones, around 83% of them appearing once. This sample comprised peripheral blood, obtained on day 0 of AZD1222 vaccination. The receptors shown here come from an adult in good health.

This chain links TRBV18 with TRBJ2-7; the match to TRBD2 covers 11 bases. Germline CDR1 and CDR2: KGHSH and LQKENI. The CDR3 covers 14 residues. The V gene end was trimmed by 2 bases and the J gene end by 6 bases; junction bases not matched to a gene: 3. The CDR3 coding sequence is TGTGCCAGCTCACCAGTAGCGGGGGGGCTCGAGCAGTACTTC. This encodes CASSPVAGGLEQYF.

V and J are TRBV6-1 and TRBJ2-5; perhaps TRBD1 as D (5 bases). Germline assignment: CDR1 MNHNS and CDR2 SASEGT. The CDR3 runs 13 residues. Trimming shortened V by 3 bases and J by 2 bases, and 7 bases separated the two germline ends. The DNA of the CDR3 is TGTGCCAGCAGTGACAGGGCACAAGAGACCCAGTACTTC. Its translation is CASSDRAQETQYF.

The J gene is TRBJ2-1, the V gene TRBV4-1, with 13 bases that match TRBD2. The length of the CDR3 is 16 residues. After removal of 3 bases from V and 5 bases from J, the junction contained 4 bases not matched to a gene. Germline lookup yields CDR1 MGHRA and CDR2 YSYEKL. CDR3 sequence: CASSQGLAGTNNEQFF. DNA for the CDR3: TGCGCCAGCAGCCAGGGACTAGCGGGAACTAACAATGAGCAGTTCTTC.

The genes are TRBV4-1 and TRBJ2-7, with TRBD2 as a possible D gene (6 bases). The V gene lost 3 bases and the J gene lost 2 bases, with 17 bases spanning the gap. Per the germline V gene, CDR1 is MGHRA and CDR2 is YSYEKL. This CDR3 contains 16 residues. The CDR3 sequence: CASSHQMVGGPYEQYF. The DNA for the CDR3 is TGCGCCAGCAGCCACCAAATGGTCGGGGGTCCCTACGAGCAGTACTTC.

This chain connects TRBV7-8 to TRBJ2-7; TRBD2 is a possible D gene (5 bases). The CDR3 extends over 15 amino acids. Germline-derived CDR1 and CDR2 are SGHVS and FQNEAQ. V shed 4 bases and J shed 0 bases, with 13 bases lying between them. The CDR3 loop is CASSSNAGSSYEQYF. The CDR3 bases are TGTGCCAGCAGCTCAAACGCGGGCAGCTCCTACGAGCAGTACTTC.

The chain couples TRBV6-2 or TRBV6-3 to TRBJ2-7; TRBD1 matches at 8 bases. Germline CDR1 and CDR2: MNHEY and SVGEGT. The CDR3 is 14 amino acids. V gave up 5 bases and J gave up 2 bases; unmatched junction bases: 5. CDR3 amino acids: CASSRDRSTYEQYF. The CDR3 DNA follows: TGTGCCAGCAGTCGGGACAGGAGCACCTACGAGCAGTACTTC.

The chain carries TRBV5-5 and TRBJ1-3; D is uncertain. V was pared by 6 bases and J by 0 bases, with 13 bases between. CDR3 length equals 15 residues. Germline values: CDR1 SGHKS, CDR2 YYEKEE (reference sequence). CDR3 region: CASTDQSYSGNTIYF. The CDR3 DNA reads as TGTGCCAGCACGGATCAGTCCTACTCTGGAAACACCATATATTTT.

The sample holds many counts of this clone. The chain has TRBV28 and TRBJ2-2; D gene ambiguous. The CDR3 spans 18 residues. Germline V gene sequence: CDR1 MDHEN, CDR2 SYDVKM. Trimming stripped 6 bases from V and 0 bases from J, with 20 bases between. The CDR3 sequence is CASRPPIIDIANTGELFF. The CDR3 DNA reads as TGTGCCAGCAGGCCCCCGATCATTGACATCGCGAACACCGGGGAGCTGTTTTTT.

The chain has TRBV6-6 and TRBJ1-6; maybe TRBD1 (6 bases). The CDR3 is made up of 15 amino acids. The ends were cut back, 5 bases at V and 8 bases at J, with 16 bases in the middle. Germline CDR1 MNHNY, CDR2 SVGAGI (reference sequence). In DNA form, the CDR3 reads TGTGCCAGCAGTCACCCTGCCAGGGGCGATTCACCCCTCCACTTT. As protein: CASSHPARGDSPLHF.

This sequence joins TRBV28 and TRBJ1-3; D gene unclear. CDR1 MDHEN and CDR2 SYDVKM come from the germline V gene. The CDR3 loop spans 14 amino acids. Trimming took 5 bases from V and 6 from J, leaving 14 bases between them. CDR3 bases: TGTGCCAGCAGTCCCCGCGGCAGTATAAACACCATATATTTT. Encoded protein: CASSPRGSINTIYF.

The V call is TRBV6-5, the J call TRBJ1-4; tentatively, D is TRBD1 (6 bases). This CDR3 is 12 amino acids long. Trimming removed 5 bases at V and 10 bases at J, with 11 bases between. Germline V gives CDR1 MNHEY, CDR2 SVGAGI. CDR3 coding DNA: TGTGCCAGCAGTCCAAGAGGGGGAAAACTGTTTTTT. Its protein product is CASSPRGGKLFF.

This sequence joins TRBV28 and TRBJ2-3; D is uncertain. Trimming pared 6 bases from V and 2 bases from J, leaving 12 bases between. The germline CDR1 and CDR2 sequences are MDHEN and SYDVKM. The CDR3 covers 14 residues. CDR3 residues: CASSTGPYTDTQYF. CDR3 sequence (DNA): TGTGCCAGCAGCACCGGGCCTTACACAGATACGCAGTATTTT. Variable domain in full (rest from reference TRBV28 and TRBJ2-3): DVKVTQSSRYLVKRTGEKVFLECVQDMDHENMFWYRQDPGLGLRLIYFSYDVKMKEKGDIPEGYSVSREKKERFSLILESASTNQTSMYLCASSTGPYTDTQYFGPGTRLTVL.